The present TCR beta chain was sequenced within a study of T-cell reconstitution after alpha-beta-depleted transplantation in children. A library of TCRbeta sequences, prepared with unique molecular identifiers, was generated. TCRdb re-analysed the PCR reads in MiXCR, keeping a single row per CDR3 protein. Among approximately 590,000 distinct CDR3 sequences listed, roughly a tenth were seen once. The CDR3 sequence is 15 residues long. The V gene lost 6 bases and the J gene lost 3 bases, with 15 bases spanning the gap. Germline V CDR1 and CDR2: MDHEN, SYDVKM. The sample holds many counts of this clonotype.

The receptor was derived from a human donor who donated a stem cell graft to a child with acute myeloid leukemia. The sample consisted of PBMCs from the stem cell graft donor, taken from the stem cell graft. This rearrangement joins TRBV28 to TRBJ2-4, with a tentative D call TRBD1 (6 bases). CDR3 amino acids: CASSEGQLGKNIQYF. As DNA, the CDR3 is TGTGCCAGCAGCGAAGGACAGCTTGGCAAAAACATTCAGTACTTC.